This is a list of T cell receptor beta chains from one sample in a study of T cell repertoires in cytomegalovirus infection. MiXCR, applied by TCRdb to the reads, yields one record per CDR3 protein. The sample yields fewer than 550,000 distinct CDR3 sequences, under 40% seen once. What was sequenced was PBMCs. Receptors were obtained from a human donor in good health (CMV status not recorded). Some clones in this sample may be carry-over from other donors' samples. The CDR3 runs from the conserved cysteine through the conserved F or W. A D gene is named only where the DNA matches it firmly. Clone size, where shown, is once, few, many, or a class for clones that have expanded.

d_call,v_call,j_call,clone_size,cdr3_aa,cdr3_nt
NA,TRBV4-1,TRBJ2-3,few,CASSQDGEDTQYF,TGCGCCAGCAGCCAAGATGGAGAAGATACGCAGTATTTT
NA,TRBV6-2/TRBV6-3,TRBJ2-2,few,CASSYSLAVSTGELFF,TGTGCCAGCAGTTACTCGTTGGCGGTCTCCACCGGGGAGCTGTTTTTT
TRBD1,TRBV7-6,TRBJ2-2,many,CASSPPTGSGGELFF,TGTGCCAGCAGCCCCCCGACAGGGAGCGGCGGGGAGCTGTTTTTT
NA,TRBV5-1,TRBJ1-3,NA,CASSLEGRGNTIYF,TGCGCCAGCAGCTTGGAGGGGAGGGGAAACACCATATATTTT
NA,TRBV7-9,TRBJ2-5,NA,CASSPPLGASQETQYF,TGTGCCAGCAGCCCACCCCTGGGGGCGTCTCAAGAGACCCAGTACTTC
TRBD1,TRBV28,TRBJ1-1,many,CASSTLRTGRAEAFF,TGTGCCAGCTCAACCCTTCGGACAGGACGGGCTGAAGCTTTCTTT
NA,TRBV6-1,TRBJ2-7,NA,CASRPARSSYEQYF,TGTGCCAGCAGGCCAGCGAGGAGCTCCTACGAGCAGTACTTC
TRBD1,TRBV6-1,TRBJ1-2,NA,CASSEVLSDRSYGYTF,TGTGCCAGCAGTGAAGTACTTTCGGACAGGTCATATGGCTACACCTTC
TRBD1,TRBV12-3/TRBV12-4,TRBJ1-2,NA,CASNSGTGGISNYGYTF,TGTGCCAGCAATTCCGGGACAGGGGGTATTTCTAACTATGGCTACACCTTC
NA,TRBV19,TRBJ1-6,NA,CASSIPGLKHSPLHF,TGTGCCAGTAGTATCCCGGGACTGAAGCATTCACCCCTCCACTTT
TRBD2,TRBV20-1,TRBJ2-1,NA,CSASFFSGLAGNEQFF,TGCAGTGCTAGTTTTTTTTCGGGACTAGCGGGGAATGAGCAGTTCTTC
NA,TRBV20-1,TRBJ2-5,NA,CSAREGSASQETQYF,TGCAGTGCTAGAGAAGGTAGCGCCAGCCAAGAGACCCAGTACTTC
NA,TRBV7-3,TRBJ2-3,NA,CASSDLFRGRTDTQYF,TGTGCCAGCAGCGACCTTTTCCGCGGCCGCACAGATACGCAGTATTTT
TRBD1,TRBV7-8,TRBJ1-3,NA,CASSLPGQGFNTIYF,TGTGCCAGCAGCCTGCCGGGACAGGGTTTTAACACCATATATTTT
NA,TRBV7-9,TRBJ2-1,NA,CASSFGGLSPYNEQFF,TGTGCCAGCAGCTTCGGGGGCCTAAGCCCCTACAATGAGCAGTTCTTC
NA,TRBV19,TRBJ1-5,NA,CASSIDRARNQPQHF,TGTGCCAGTAGTATAGACAGGGCTCGCAATCAGCCCCAGCATTTT
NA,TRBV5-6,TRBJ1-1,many,CASSLAGQGAEAFF,TGTGCCAGCAGCTTGGCTGGGCAGGGCGCTGAAGCTTTCTTT
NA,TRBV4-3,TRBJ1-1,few,CASSLLGRGIMLNTEAFF,TGCGCCAGCAGCCTCCTCGGCAGGGGCATTATGTTGAACACTGAAGCTTTCTTT
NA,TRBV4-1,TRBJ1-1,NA,CASSQDLAVGTQRTEAFF,TGCGCCAGCAGCCAAGATTTGGCGGTGGGAACCCAGAGGACTGAAGCTTTCTTT
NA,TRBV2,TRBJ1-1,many,CASSPGASGTEAFF,TGTGCCAGCAGTCCCGGGGCCTCAGGTACTGAAGCTTTCTTT
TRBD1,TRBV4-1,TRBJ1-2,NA,CASSQEDRGPSYGYTF,TGCGCCAGCAGCCAAGAGGACAGGGGGCCGAGCTATGGCTACACCTTC
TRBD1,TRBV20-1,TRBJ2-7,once,CSARAGQGGYEQYF,TGCAGTGCTAGAGCCGGACAGGGAGGCTACGAGCAGTACTTC
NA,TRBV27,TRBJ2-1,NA,CASSLRRGVNEQFF,TGTGCCAGCAGTTTGCGGCGAGGGGTCAATGAGCAGTTCTTC
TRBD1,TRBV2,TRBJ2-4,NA,CASSGAGGSYIQYF,TGTGCCAGCAGTGGGGCAGGGGGCAGTTACATTCAGTACTTC
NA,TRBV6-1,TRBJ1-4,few,CASSRFGPPSTNEKLFF,TGTGCCAGCAGCCGCTTTGGGCCACCCTCAACTAATGAAAAACTGTTTTTT
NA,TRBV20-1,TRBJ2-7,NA,CSAKQQSSYEQYF,TGCAGTGCTAAGCAACAGAGCTCCTACGAGCAGTACTTC
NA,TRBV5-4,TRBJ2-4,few,CASSSPEGSKNIQYF,TGTGCCAGCAGCTCACCCGAGGGGAGCAAAAACATTCAGTACTTC
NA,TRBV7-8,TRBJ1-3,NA,CASSPRHRSGNTIYF,TGTGCCAGCAGCCCAAGACATCGCTCTGGAAACACCATATATTTT
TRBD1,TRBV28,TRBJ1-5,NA,CASSPRQGLAGNQPQHF,TGTGCCAGCAGTCCTCGACAGGGTCTGGCGGGCAATCAGCCCCAGCATTTT
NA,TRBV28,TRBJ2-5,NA,CASITPGHRETQYF,TGTGCCAGCATCACCCCCGGACATCGGGAGACCCAGTACTTC
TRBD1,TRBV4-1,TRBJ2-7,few,CASSRGGGTGTYEQYF,TGCGCCAGCAGCCGGGGCGGTGGGACAGGAACCTACGAGCAGTACTTC
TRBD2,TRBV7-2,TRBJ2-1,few,CASSINGGSSYNEQFF,TGTGCCAGCAGCATCAACGGGGGGAGCTCCTACAATGAGCAGTTCTTC
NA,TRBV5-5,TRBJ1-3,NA,CASSLGGKGGRNTIYF,TGTGCCAGCAGCCTAGGCGGGAAGGGGGGACGAAACACCATATATTTT
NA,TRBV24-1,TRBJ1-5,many,CATSGEGAGNQPQHF,TGTGCCACCAGTGGCGAAGGGGCGGGCAATCAGCCCCAGCATTTT
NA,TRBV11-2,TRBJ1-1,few,CASSSVAVMNTEAFF,TGTGCCAGCAGCTCAGTCGCAGTTATGAACACTGAAGCTTTCTTT
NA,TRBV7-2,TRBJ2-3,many,CASSYGRGDTQYF,TGTGCCAGCAGCTACGGCCGGGGAGATACGCAGTATTTT
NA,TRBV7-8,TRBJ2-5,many,CASSPFRWQDVRTQYF,TGTGCCAGCAGCCCTTTCCGGTGGCAGGACGTGCGGACCCAGTACTTC
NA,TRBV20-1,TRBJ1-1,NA,CSASRHQNTEAFF,TGCAGTGCCTCGAGGCACCAGAACACTGAAGCTTTCTTT
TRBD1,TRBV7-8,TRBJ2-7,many,CASSFNWDRGLSYEQYF,TGTGCCAGCAGCTTTAATTGGGACAGGGGGCTGTCCTACGAGCAGTACTTC
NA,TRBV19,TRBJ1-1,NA,CASSIALGTNTEAFF,TGTGCCAGTAGTATAGCTCTGGGGACGAACACTGAAGCTTTCTTT
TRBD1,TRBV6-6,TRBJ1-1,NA,CASSLTGTVNTEAFF,TGTGCCAGCAGTCTCACCGGGACAGTGAACACTGAAGCTTTCTTT
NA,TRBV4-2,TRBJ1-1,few,CASSQRRQAKNTEAFF,TGTGCCAGCAGCCAACGTCGACAGGCGAAGAACACTGAAGCTTTCTTT
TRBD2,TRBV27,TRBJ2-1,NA,CASSLSRTSGGNSINEQFF,TGTGCCAGCAGTTTATCCAGGACTAGCGGGGGGAATTCCATCAATGAGCAGTTCTTC
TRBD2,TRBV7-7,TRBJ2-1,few,CASSLAVGGANEQFF,TGTGCTAGCAGCTTAGCAGTCGGGGGGGCGAATGAGCAGTTCTTC
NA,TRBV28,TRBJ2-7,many,CASREIGTSYEQYF,TGTGCCAGCAGAGAAATCGGGACGAGCTACGAGCAGTACTTC
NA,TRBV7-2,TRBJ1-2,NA,CASSFQTVSYGYTF,TGTGCCAGCAGCTTCCAGACAGTGTCCTATGGCTACACCTTC
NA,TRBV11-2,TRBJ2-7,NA,CASTSTTGASYEQYF,TGTGCCAGCACTTCGACCACGGGGGCCTCCTACGAGCAGTACTTC
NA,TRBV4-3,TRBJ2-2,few,CASSNQQGSRTGELFF,TGCGCCAGCAGCAACCAACAGGGCTCGAGGACCGGGGAGCTGTTTTTT
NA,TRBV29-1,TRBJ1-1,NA,CSVPPAGVGAFF,TGCAGCGTCCCTCCTGCAGGTGTTGGAGCTTTCTTT
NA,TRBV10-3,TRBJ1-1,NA,CAIRAYGTGRTEAFF,TGTGCCATCAGGGCATATGGTACGGGGAGGACTGAAGCTTTCTTT
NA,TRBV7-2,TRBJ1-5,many,CASSFEHSNQPQHF,TGTGCCAGCAGCTTCGAGCATAGCAATCAGCCCCAGCATTTT
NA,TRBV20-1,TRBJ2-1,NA,CSARSGAGALRGEQFF,TGCAGTGCTAGATCGGGGGCGGGGGCGCTCCGCGGTGAGCAGTTCTTC
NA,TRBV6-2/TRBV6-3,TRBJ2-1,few,CASRLQGSNEQFF,TGTGCCAGCAGATTACAGGGTTCCAATGAGCAGTTCTTC